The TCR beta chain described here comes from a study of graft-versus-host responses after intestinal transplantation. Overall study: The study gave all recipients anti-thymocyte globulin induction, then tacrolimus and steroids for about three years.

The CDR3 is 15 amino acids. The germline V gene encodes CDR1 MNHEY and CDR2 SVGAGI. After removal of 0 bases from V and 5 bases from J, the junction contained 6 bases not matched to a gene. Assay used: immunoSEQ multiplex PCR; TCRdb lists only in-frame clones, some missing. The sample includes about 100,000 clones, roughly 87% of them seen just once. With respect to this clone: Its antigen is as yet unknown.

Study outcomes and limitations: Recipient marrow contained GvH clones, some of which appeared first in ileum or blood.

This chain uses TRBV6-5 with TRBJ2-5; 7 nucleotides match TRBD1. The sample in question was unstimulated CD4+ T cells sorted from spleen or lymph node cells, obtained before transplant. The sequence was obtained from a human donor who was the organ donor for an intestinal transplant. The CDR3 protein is CASSYSGQVGETQYF. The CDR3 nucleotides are TGTGCCAGCAGTTACTCCGGACAGGTTGGGGAGACCCAGTACTTC.